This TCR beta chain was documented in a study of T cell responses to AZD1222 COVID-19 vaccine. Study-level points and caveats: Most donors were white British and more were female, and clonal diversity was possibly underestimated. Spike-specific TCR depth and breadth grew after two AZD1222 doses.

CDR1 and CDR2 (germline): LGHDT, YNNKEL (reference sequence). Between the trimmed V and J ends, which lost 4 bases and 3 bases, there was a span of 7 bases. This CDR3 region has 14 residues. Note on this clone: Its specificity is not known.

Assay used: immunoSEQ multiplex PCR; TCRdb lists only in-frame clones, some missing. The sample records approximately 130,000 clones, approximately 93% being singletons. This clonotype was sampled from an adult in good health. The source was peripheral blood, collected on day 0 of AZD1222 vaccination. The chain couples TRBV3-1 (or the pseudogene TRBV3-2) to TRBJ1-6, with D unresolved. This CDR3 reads CASSLGLYNSPLHF. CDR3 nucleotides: TGTGCCAGCAGCCTGGGCCTCTATAATTCACCCCTCCACTTT.